One sample yielded the 26 T cell receptor beta chains listed below, sequenced in a study of immune heterogeneity within non-small cell lung tumors. A multiplex PCR containing 32 V primers and 13 J primers was used to amplify TCR beta CDR3. TCRdb independently ran MiXCR on the multiplex PCR reads; one entry per CDR3 protein. The sample lists roughly 3,000 distinct CDR3 sequences, less than 45% occurring once. Bulk tumor genomic DNA, 450 to 750 ng per sample, was the template. Several biopsies per primary tumor, spaced far apart, were taken during surgery. The cohort was untreated, with newly diagnosed non-small cell lung cancer undergoing curative surgery. The sequencing sample was made of lung tumor tissue. Receptors were obtained from a woman between 50 and 59 years old with non-small cell lung cancer.

This clonotype is termed medium-sized. The rearrangement uses TRBV7-3 and TRBJ2-1; 8 nucleotides align to TRBD1. The J segment lost 2 bases and the V segment lost 5 bases, leaving 5 bases of the junction unmatched. Germline CDR1 reads SGHTA; CDR2 reads FQGTGA. The CDR3 is 15 amino acids. For the CDR3, the DNA is TGTGCCAGCAGCCCGACAGGGGACGCCTACAATGAGCAGTTCTTC. This gives the protein CASSPTGDAYNEQFF. Full variable domain (missing parts from reference TRBV7-3 and TRBJ2-1): GAGVSQTPSNKVTEKGKYVELRCDPISGHTALYWYRQSLGQGPEFLIYFQGTGAADDSGLPNDRFFAVRPEGSVSTLKIQRTERGDSAVYLCASSPTGDAYNEQFFGPGTRLTVL.

The rearrangement links TRBV6-1 to TRBJ2-7; TRBD1 aligns across 9 bases. The junction had 10 bases not matched to a gene; V was cut back by 6 bases and J by 4 bases. This CDR3 contains 15 residues. Germline V CDR1 and CDR2: MNHNS, SASEGT. CDR3 coding DNA: TGTGCCAGCAGAGGGGGGACAGGGTCCCTGTACGAGCAGTACTTC. It yields the protein CASRGGTGSLYEQYF.

This chain connects TRBV5-1 to TRBJ2-6; D may be TRBD1 (8 bases). Deletions cut 6 bases from V and 1 base from J, with 14 bases between. The length of the CDR3 is 16 residues. Germline V lookup: CDR1 SGHRS, CDR2 YFSETQ. The CDR3 loop reads CASTTGGGSGANVLTF. The CDR3 nucleotides are TGCGCCAGCACCACAGGGGGGGGGTCTGGGGCCAACGTCCTGACTTTC.

This clonotype qualifies as medium-sized. The rearrangement uses TRBV4-1 and TRBJ2-7, with D unresolved. CDR1 is MGHRA, CDR2 YSYEKL, per germline. Trimming removed 2 bases at V and 5 bases at J, with 10 bases between. CDR3 length: 13 residues. The CDR3 region is CASSQPYRNEQYF. Written as DNA, the CDR3 is TGCGCCAGCAGCCAACCTTACCGGAACGAGCAGTACTTC.

This chain joins TRBV20-1 and TRBJ2-1; TRBD2 matches at 8 bases. V shed 4 bases, J shed 7 bases, and the junction held 9 bases outside the gene matches. The CDR3 extends over 14 amino acids. Germline V CDR1 and CDR2: DFQATT, SNEGSKA (reference sequence). The DNA for the CDR3 is TGCAGTGCTATACCGGGACTAGGGACAAATGAGCAGTTCTTC. It is translated as CSAIPGLGTNEQFF.

This clonotype is medium-sized in the sample. The chain links TRBV12-3 or TRBV12-4 to TRBJ1-6; D perhaps matches TRBD1 (6 bases). V lost 7 bases and J lost 7, with 20 bases in between. This CDR3 region has 16 residues. The CDR3 DNA reads as TGTGCCAGCATCAAATCCGGGGGCACGAAAAATTCACCCCTCCACTTT. Translated, it gives CASIKSGGTKNSPLHF.

The gene calls are TRBV5-6 and TRBJ2-2; D tentatively fits TRBD1 or TRBD2 (5 bases each). The CDR3 extends over 13 amino acids. The germline V and J ends were trimmed by 0 bases and 8 bases, with 8 bases remaining between them. Germline V lookup: CDR1 SGHDT, CDR2 YYEEEE. CDR3 in DNA: TGTGCCAGCAGCTTGGGAGGGACGGGGGAGCTGTTTTTT. It yields the protein CASSLGGTGELFF.

The chain carries TRBV11-3 and TRBJ2-5, with 10 bases that match TRBD2. The CDR3 length is 15 residues. With V trimmed by 5 bases and J by 4 bases, 7 bases remained unmatched. Germline CDR1 and CDR2: SGHNT and YENEEA. In DNA form, the CDR3 reads TGTGCCAGCAGCCCGGGGACTAGCGTAAGAGAGACCCAGTACTTC. Its translation is CASSPGTSVRETQYF.

By sample fraction, this clonotype is medium-sized (0.01 to 0.1%). The rearrangement uses TRBV7-6 and TRBJ2-3; TRBD1 matches 8 bases. This CDR3 comprises 15 residues. V was clipped by 4 bases and J by 4 bases; unmatched bases: 7. Germline CDR1 SGHVS, CDR2 FNYEAQ. The CDR3 spells CASSSNRGNSDTQYF. Written as DNA, the CDR3 is TGTGCCAGCAGCTCAAACAGGGGGAACTCAGATACGCAGTATTTT.

This clonotype is labeled medium-sized. The chain uses TRBV20-1 and TRBJ1-2; no firm D call. The germline V gene encodes CDR1 DFQATT and CDR2 SNEGSKA (reference sequence). The CDR3 has 8 residues. V lost 4 bases to trimming and J lost 7 bases, with 1 base between them. Here the CDR3 DNA reads TGCAGTGCTATTGGCTACACCTTC. It encodes CSAIGYTF.

This clonotype is deemed medium-sized. The J gene is TRBJ2-7, the V gene TRBV25-1, with D possibly being TRBD1 (6 bases). V lost 3 bases to trimming and J lost 5 bases, with 8 bases between them. CDR1 is MGHDK and CDR2 is SYGVNS in the germline V gene. CDR3 length equals 12 residues. CDR3 bases: TGTGCCAGCAGTGATTCAGGGGACGAGCAGTACTTC. It codes for CASSDSGDEQYF.

Comments on this clonotype: Since a much larger clone is just one base distant, this may be a read error. This chain connects TRBV6-2 or TRBV6-3 to TRBJ1-1; D not certain. The CDR3 spans 13 residues. The germline gives CDR1 MNHEY, CDR2 SVGEGT. CDR3 sequence: CASIYSRDTEAFF. As DNA, the CDR3 is TGTGCCAGCATTTACTCCCGGGACACTGAAGCTTTCTTT.

Sample share makes this clonotype medium-sized. The rearrangement uses TRBV5-1 and TRBJ2-5; unclear D gene. The ends were cut back, 2 bases at V and 5 bases at J, with 10 bases in the middle. CDR3 length: 13 residues. CDR1 SGHRS and CDR2 YFSETQ come from the germline V gene. CDR3 in DNA: TGCGCCAGCAGCTTCAAGGGTGAGGAGACCCAGTACTTC. It yields the protein CASSFKGEETQYF. The full variable domain, completed using reference TRBV5-1 and TRBJ2-5, is KAGVTQTPRYLIKTRGQQVTLSCSPISGHRSVSWYQQTPGQGLQFLFEYFSETQRNKGNFPGRFSGRQFSNSRSEMNVSTLELGDSALYLCASSFKGEETQYFGPGTRLLVL.

V is TRBV3-1 and J is TRBJ1-6; 8 bases match TRBD1. The length of the CDR3 is 14 residues. After removal of 5 bases from V and 9 bases from J, the junction contained 6 bases not matched to a gene. Germline-derived CDR1 and CDR2 are LGHDT and YNNKEL (reference sequence). CDR3 nucleotide sequence: TGTGCCAGCAGCATCAGGACAGGGAGTTCACCCCTCCACTTT. Its protein product is CASSIRTGSSPLHF.

A remark on this clonotype: With a much larger clone just one base away, this may be a read error. J is TRBJ2-4 and V is TRBV6-1; D gene unclear. Germline assignment: CDR1 MNHNS and CDR2 SASEGT. The CDR3 contains 13 residues. The CDR3 region has the DNA TGTCCCAGCAGCCGAAATAAAGGAAACATTCAGTACTTC. Residues: CPSSRNKGNIQYF.

V usage is TRBV6-1 and J usage is TRBJ2-3; TRBD1 might be the D (6 bases). CDR3 size: 13 residues. V lost 6 bases to trimming and J lost 6 bases, with 13 bases between them. In germline, CDR1 is MNHNS, CDR2 SASEGT. CDR3 loop: CASRQGWVDTQYF. In nucleotides, the CDR3 is TGTGCCAGCAGACAGGGATGGGTCGATACGCAGTATTTT.

By share of the sample, this clonotype is medium-sized (0.01 to 0.1%). The chain has TRBV5-1 and TRBJ2-1, with D possibly matching TRBD1 (6 bases). CDR3 length: 15 amino acids. CDR1 is SGHRS, CDR2 YFSETQ, per germline. Trimming removed 2 bases from V and 5 bases from J, with 14 bases in between. The CDR3 bases are TGCGCCAGCAGCTTCCCCGTAGGACAGAACAATGAGCAGTTCTTC. This codes for CASSFPVGQNNEQFF.

In the case of this clonotype: This could be a read error, since a much larger clone is one nucleotide away. The conserved closing phenylalanine or tryptophan is absent in this CDR3, likely reflecting a read error. The chain links TRBV6-5 to TRBJ1-2, with TRBD1 as a possible D gene (5 bases). V was pared by 6 bases and J by 0 bases, with 14 bases between. Germline CDR1 and CDR2: MNHEY and SVGAGI. The CDR3 runs 15 residues. The CDR3 spells CASRLDSTSNYGYTI. CDR3 sequence (DNA): TGTGCCAGCAGACTCGACAGCACTTCTAACTATGGCTACACCATC.

This clonotype was seen a handful of times. A much larger clone differs from this one at a single base, so this may be a read error. The chain couples TRBV20-1 to TRBJ2-3, with 11 positions matching TRBD2. Per the germline V gene, CDR1 is DFQATT and CDR2 is SNEGSKA (reference sequence). The CDR3 is made up of 15 amino acids. CDR3 region: CSASPTSGVADTQCF. CDR3 bases: TGCAGTGCTAGCCCGACTAGCGGGGTTGCAGATACGCAGTGTTTT.

This clonotype rates as medium-sized. V is TRBV28 and J is TRBJ2-7; TRBD2 aligns across 10 bases. V lost 8 bases to trimming and J lost 1 base; unmatched junction nucleotides: 11. Per germline, CDR1 MDHEN and CDR2 SYDVKM. The CDR3 is made up of 16 amino acids. This chain's CDR3 is CASGWGSGRPSYEQYF. The CDR3 nucleotides read TGTGCCAGCGGTTGGGGTAGCGGGAGGCCTTCCTACGAGCAGTACTTC.

A remark on this clonotype: No conserved phenylalanine or tryptophan is present at the end of the CDR3, so a read error is the likely explanation. No DNA is shown, since the ends of the CDR3 on it are uncertain; the CDR3 is the one TCRdb lists. J is TRBJ2-3 and V is TRBV28; the table's TRBD1 call for D was not verified on the DNA. 18 amino acids form the CDR3, both terminal residues included. Germline V gene lookup returns CDR1 MDHEN and CDR2 SYDVKM. CDR3 sequence: CASSTSRDHRRYEQYFGP.

Relative to its sample, this clonotype is medium-sized. The V gene is TRBV12-3 or TRBV12-4, the J gene TRBJ1-2, with no clear D. The CDR3 length is 12 residues. Deletions cut 7 bases from V and 5 bases from J, with 11 bases between. Here the CDR3 reads CASKALGYGYTF. CDR3 nucleotide sequence: TGTGCCAGCAAGGCATTGGGATATGGCTACACCTTC.

This chain uses TRBV6-1 with TRBJ1-1; a possible D gene is TRBD1 (6 bases). Trimming took off 4 bases at V and 2 bases at J, with 14 bases between the two ends. Germline CDR1 reads MNHNS; CDR2 reads SASEGT. The CDR3 runs 15 residues. The CDR3 coding sequence is TGTGCCAGCAGTGCGAAGACAGGTAGTAACACTGAAGCTTTCTTT. Its protein product is CASSAKTGSNTEAFF.

The chain joins TRBV7-3 to TRBJ2-2, with 10 bases matching TRBD2. V lost 5 bases, J lost 2 bases, and 11 bases stayed unmatched. Germline-derived CDR1 and CDR2 are SGHTA and FQGTGA. The CDR3 totals 18 residues. CDR3: CASSLQAGGISNTGELFF. Written as DNA, the CDR3 is TGTGCCAGCAGCCTCCAAGCGGGAGGGATTTCAAACACCGGGGAGCTGTTTTTT.

By its share, this clonotype is large. CDR3 protein: CASSITPVLGENEQYF. For the CDR3, the DNA is TGTGCCAGTAGTATAACCCCTGTCTTAGGGGAGAACGAGCAGTACTTC. V is TRBV19 and J is TRBJ2-7; D may correspond to TRBD1 or TRBD2 (5 bases each). The V end lost 2 bases, the J end lost 5 bases, and 19 bases lay between the germline ends. This CDR3 is 16 amino acids long. CDR1 and CDR2 (germline): LNHDA, SQIVND (reference sequence). The full variable domain, its missing parts supplied by reference TRBV19 and TRBJ2-7, is DGGITQSPKYLFRKEGQNVTLSCEQNLNHDAMYWYRQDPGQGLRLIYYSQIVNDFQKGDIAEGYSVSREKKESFPLTVTSAQKNPTAFYLCASSITPVLGENEQYFGPGTRLTVT.

This clonotype is medium-sized within its sample. The CDR3 here is CASSIGTRNTGELFF. For the CDR3, the DNA is TGTGCCAGCAGCATCGGGACAAGGAACACCGGGGAGCTGTTTTTT. The chain couples TRBV5-8 to TRBJ2-2, with D tentatively TRBD1 (6 bases). Deletions cut 4 bases from V and 1 base from J, with 11 bases between. Germline CDR1 and CDR2: SGHTS and YDEGEE. The length of the CDR3 is 15 residues. Supplemented by reference TRBV5-8 and TRBJ2-2, the full variable domain reads EAGVTQSPTHLIKTRGQQATLRCSPISGHTSVYWYQQALGLGLQFLLWYDEGEERNRGNFPPRFSGRQFPNYSSELNVNALELEDSALYLCASSIGTRNTGELFFGEGSRLTVL.